Listed below are T cell receptor beta chains from one sample, sequenced in a study of monozygotic twins with inflammatory bowel disease. After re-calling the 5' RACE reads, TCRdb lists one entry per CDR3 protein, DNA absent. This table holds some 400,000 distinct CDR3 sequences. Sequencing was carried out using blood. The receptors derive from a human donor with ulcerative colitis or Crohn's disease, or a healthy co-twin of an affected twin (not recorded which). CDR3s include the opening cysteine and the closing phenylalanine or tryptophan.

J | length | V | CDR3
TRBJ2-7 | 16 | TRBV27 | CASSPLGAGEGYEQYF
TRBJ1-2 | 14 | TRBV5-4 | CASSLVGRIYGYTF
TRBJ2-5 | 12 | TRBV12-3/TRBV12-4 | CASSFYSETQYF
TRBJ2-1 | 14 | TRBV15 | CATRNGNSYNEQFF
TRBJ2-5 | 13 | TRBV5-8 | CASSSRSGETQYF
TRBJ1-2 | 15 | TRBV12-3/TRBV12-4 | CASTAERRPNYGYTF
TRBJ2-1 | 15 | TRBV30 | CAWTLLAGALNEQFF
TRBJ2-3 | 17 | TRBV5-1 | CASSLLLGQGRADTQYF
TRBJ2-1 | 16 | TRBV5-6 | CASSLRLGLLYNEQFF
TRBJ1-2 | 15 | TRBV18 | CASSLSGTGPYGYTF
TRBJ2-1 | 14 | TRBV6-2/TRBV6-3 | CASSYSLAGNEQFF
TRBJ2-1 | 15 | TRBV20-1 | CSAQRTSGGGNEQFF
TRBJ2-1 | 14 | TRBV20-1 | CSARGSGRHNEQFF
TRBJ1-5 | 14 | TRBV19 | CASSLRQGVQPQHF
TRBJ2-3 | 14 | TRBV15 | CATSRSGGLDTQYF
TRBJ1-5 | 13 | TRBV7-2 | CASSPEQGQPQHF
TRBJ1-5 | 14 | TRBV18 | CASSQTGFNQPQHF
TRBJ2-7 | 14 | TRBV19 | CASKRGQGSYEQYF
TRBJ2-7 | 13 | TRBV18 | CASSPSRGYEQYF
TRBJ2-5 | 14 | TRBV7-3 | CASSHSGGEETQYF
TRBJ2-3 | 14 | TRBV5-1 | CASSLEGRWDTQYF
TRBJ2-1 | 14 | TRBV29-1 | CSVGRDSPRNEQFF
TRBJ1-5 | 13 | TRBV6-5 | CASGLDSNQPQHF
TRBJ2-2 | 16 | TRBV10-3 | CAISESAGQVGGELFF